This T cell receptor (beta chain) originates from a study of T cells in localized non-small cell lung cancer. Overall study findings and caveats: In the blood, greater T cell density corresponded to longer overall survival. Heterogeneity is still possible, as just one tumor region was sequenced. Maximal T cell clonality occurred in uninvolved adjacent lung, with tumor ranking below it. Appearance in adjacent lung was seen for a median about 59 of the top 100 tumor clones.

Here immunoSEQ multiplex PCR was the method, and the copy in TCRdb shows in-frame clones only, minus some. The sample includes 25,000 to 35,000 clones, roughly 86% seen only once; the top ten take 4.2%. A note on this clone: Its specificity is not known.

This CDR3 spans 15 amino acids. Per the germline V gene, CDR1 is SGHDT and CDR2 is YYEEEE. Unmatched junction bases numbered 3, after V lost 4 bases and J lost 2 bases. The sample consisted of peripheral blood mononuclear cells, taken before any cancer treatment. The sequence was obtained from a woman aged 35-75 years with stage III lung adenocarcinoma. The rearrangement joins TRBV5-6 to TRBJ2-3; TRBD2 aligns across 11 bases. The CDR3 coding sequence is TGTGCCAGCAGCCCGGGACTAGCGGTCACAGATACGCAGTATTTT. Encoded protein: CASSPGLAVTDTQYF.